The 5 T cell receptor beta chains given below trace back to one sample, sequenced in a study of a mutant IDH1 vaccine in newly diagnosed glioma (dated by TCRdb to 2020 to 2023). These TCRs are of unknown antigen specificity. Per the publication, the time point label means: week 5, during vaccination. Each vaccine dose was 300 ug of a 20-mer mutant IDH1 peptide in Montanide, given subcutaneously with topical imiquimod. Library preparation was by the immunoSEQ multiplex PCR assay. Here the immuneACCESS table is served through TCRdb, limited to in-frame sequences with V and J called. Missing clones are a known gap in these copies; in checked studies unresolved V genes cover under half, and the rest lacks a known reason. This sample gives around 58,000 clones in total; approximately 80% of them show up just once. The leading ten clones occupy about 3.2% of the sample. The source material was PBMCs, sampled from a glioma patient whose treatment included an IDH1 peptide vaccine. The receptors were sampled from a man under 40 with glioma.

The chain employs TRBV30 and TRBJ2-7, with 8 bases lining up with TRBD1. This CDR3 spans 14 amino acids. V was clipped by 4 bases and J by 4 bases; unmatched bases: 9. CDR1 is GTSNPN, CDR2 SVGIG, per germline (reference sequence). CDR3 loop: CAWTLQGGPYEQYF. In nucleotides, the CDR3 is TGTGCCTGGACCCTACAGGGGGGCCCTTACGAGCAGTACTTC.

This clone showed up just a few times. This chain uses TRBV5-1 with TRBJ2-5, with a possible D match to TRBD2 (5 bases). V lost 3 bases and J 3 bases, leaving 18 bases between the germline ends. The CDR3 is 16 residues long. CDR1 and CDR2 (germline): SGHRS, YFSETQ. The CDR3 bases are TGCGCCAGCAGCTCCTTTTTCACTGCGGGCGAAGAGACCCAGTACTTC. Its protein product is CASSSFFTAGEETQYF.

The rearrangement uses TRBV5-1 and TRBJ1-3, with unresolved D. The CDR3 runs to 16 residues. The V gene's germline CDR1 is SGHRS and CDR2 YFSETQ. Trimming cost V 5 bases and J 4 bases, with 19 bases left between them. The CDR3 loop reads CASSPAVRAGGNTIYF. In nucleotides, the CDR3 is TGCGCCAGCAGTCCTGCCGTGCGGGCTGGAGGAAACACCATATATTTT.

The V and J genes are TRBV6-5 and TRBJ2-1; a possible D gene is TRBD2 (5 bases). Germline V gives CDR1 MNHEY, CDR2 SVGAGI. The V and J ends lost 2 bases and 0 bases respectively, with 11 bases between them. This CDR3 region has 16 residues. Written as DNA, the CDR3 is TGTGCCAGCAGTTACACCGCGGGTGTCTCCTACAATGAGCAGTTCTTC. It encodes CASSYTAGVSYNEQFF.

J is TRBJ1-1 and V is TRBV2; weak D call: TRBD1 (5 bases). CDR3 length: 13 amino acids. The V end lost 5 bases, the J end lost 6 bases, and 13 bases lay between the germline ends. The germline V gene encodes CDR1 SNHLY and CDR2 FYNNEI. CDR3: CASSLGVGAEAFF. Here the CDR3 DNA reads TGTGCCAGCAGTTTGGGTGTAGGGGCTGAAGCTTTCTTT. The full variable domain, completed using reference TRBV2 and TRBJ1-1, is EPEVTQTPSHQVTQMGQEVILRCVPISNHLYFYWYRQILGQKVEFLVSFYNNEISEKSEIFDDQFSVERPDGSNFTLKIRSTKLEDSAMYFCASSLGVGAEAFFGQGTRLTVV.